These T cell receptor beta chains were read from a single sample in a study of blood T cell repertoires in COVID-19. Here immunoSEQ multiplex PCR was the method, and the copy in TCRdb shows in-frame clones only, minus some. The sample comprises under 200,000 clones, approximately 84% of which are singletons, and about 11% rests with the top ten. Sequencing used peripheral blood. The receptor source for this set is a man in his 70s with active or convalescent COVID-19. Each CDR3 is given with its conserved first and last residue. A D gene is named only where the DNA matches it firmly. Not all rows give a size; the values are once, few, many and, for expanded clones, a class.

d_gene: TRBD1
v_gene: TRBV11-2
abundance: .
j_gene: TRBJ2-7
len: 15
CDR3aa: CASSSDRGLNYEQYF
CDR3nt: TGTGCCAGCAGCTCCGACAGGGGGCTTAACTACGAGCAGTACTTC

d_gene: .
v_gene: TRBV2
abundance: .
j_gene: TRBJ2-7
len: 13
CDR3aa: CASSEGTGWEQYF
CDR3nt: TGTGCCAGCAGTGAAGGGACGGGATGGGAGCAGTACTTC

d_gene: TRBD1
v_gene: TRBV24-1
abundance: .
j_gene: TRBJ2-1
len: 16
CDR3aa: CATSDSQGGSYNEQFF
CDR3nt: TGTGCCACCAGTGATTCACAGGGGGGCTCCTACAATGAGCAGTTCTTC

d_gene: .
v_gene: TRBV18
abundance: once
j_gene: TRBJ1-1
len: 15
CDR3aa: CASSPRTAMNTEAFF
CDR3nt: TGTGCCAGCTCACCACGGACAGCAATGAACACTGAAGCTTTCTTT

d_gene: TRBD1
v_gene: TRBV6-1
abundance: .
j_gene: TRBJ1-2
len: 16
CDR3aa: CASSEGFGQGIYGYTF
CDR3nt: TGTGCCAGCAGTGAAGGGTTCGGACAGGGTATCTATGGCTACACCTTC

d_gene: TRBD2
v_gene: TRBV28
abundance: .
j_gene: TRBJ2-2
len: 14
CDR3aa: CASARGGPEGELFF
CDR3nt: TGTGCCAGCGCCCGGGGGGGACCTGAAGGGGAGCTGTTTTTT

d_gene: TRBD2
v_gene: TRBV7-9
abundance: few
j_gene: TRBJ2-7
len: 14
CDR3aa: CASSIEVAGGEQYF
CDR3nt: TGTGCCAGCAGCATAGAGGTAGCGGGAGGCGAGCAGTACTTC

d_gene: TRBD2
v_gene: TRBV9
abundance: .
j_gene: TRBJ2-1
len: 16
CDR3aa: CASSVVGLAIYNEQFF
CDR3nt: TGTGCCAGCAGCGTAGTAGGACTAGCGATATACAATGAGCAGTTCTTC

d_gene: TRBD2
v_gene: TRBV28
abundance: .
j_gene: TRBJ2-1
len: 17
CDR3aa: CASSDPWSGRAADEQFF
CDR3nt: TGTGCCAGCAGTGACCCTTGGAGCGGGAGGGCGGCGGATGAGCAGTTCTTC

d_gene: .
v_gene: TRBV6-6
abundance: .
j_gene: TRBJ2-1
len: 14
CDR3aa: CASSYWGDHNEQFF
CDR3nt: TGTGCCAGCAGTTACTGGGGGGACCACAATGAGCAGTTCTTC

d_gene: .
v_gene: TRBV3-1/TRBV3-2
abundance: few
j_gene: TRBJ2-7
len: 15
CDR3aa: CASSQDPTGYWEQYF
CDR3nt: TGTGCCAGCAGCCAAGACCCTACAGGATACTGGGAGCAGTACTTC

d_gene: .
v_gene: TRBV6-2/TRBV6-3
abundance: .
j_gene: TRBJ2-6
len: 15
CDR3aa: CASSPAGFWANVLTF
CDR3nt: TGTGCCAGCAGCCCGGCAGGGTTCTGGGCCAACGTCCTGACTTTC

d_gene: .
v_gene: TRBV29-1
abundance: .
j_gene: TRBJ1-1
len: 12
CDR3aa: CSVSPGYTEAFF
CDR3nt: TGCAGCGTTTCCCCGGGGTACACTGAAGCTTTCTTT

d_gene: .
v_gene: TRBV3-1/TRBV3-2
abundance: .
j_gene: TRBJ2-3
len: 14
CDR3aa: CASSPGYSTDTQYF
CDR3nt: TGTGCCAGCAGCCCGGGTTATAGCACAGATACGCAGTATTTT

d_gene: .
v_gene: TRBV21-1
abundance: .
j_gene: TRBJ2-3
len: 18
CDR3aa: CASSKEGGPIPSTDTQYF
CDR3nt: TGTGCCAGCAGCAAAGAGGGGGGGCCAATCCCTAGCACAGATACGCAGTATTTT

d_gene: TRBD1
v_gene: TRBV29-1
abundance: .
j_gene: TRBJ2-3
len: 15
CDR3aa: CSAGTGGGGTDTQYF
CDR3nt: TGCAGCGCTGGGACAGGGGGAGGGGGCACAGATACGCAGTATTTT

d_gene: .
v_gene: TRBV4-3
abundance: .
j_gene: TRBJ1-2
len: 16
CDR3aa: CASSQAPVGGAGGYTF
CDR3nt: TGCGCCAGCAGCCAAGCCCCGGTTGGGGGGGCTGGTGGCTACACCTTC

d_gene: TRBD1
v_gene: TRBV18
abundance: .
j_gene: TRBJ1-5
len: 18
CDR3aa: CASSLGQGARISNQPQHF
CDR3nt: TGTGCCAGCTCACTGGGACAGGGGGCAAGGATCAGCAATCAGCCCCAGCATTTT

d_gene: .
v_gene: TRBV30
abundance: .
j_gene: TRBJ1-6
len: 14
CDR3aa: CAWGRGGNNSPLHF
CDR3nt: TGTGCCTGGGGGAGGGGAGGGAATAATTCACCCCTCCACTTT

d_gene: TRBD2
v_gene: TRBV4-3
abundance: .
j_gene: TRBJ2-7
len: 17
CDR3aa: CASSQLGRTSGPYEQYF
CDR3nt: TGCGCCAGCAGCCAACTAGGCCGGACTAGCGGACCCTACGAGCAGTACTTC

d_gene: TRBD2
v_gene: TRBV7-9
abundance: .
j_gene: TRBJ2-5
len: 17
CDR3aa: CASSHLGGGRIQETQYF
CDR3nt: TGTGCCAGCAGCCATCTTGGGGGGGGACGAATACAAGAGACCCAGTACTTC

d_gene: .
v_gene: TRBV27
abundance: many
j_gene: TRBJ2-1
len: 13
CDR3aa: CASSLSKVTGQFF
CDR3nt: TGTGCCAGCAGTTTATCGAAGGTTACGGGGCAGTTCTTC

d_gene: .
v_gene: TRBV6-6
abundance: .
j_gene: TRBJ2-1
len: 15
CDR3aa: CASSLQGRSYNEQFF
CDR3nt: TGTGCCAGCAGCCTACAGGGAAGGTCCTACAATGAGCAGTTCTTC

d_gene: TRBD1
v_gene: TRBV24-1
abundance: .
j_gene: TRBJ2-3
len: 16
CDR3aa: CATSEAGTGQIDTQYF
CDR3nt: TGTGCCACCAGTGAAGCCGGGACAGGCCAAATAGATACGCAGTATTTT

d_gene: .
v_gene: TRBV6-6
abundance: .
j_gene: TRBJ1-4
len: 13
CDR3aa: CASRMDTLEKLFF
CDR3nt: TGTGCCAGCAGGATGGACACCTTAGAAAAACTGTTTTTT

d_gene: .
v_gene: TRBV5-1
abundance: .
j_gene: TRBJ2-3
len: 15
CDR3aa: CASSLSGAATDTQYF
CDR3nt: TGCGCCAGCAGCTTGTCAGGGGCCGCCACAGATACGCAGTATTTT

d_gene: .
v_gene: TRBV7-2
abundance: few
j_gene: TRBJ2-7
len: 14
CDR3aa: CASSSYDRYYEQYF
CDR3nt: TGTGCCAGCAGCTCCTATGACAGATACTACGAGCAGTACTTC

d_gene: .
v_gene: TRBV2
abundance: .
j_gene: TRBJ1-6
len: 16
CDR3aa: CASSDYRDPYNSPLHF
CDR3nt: TGTGCCAGCAGTGACTACAGGGACCCCTATAATTCACCCCTCCACTTT

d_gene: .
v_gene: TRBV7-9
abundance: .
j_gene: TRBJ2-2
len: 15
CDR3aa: CASSLEGYIAGELFF
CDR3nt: TGTGCCAGCAGCTTGGAGGGCTATATCGCCGGGGAGCTGTTTTTT

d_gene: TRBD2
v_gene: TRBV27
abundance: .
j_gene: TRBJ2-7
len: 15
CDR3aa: CASSLVAGGPYEQYF
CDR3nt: TGTGCCAGCAGTTTAGTTGCGGGAGGGCCCTACGAGCAGTACTTC